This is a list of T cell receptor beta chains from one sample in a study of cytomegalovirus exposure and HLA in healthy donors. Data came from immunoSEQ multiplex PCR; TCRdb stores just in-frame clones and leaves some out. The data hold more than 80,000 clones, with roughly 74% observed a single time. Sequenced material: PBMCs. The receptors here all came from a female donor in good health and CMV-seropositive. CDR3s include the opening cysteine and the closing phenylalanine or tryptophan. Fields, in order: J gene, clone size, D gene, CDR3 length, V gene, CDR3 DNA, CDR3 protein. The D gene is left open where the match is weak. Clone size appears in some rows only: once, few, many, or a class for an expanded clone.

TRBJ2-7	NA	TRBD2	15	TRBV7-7	TGTGCTAGCAGCCCATTAGCGGGAGAGAGCTACGAGCAGTACTTC	CASSPLAGESYEQYF
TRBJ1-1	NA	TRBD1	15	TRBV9	TGTGCCAGCAGCTTTACAGGGGGCGTCGGCACTGAAGCTTTCTTT	CASSFTGGVGTEAFF
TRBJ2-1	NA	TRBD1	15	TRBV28	TGTGCCAGCAGTTCCCTTGGGACAGCCGAAAATGAGCAGTTCTTC	CASSSLGTAENEQFF
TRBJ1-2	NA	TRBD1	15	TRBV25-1	TGTGCCAGCAGTGAATGGACAGGGGGAAACTATGGCTACACCTTC	CASSEWTGGNYGYTF
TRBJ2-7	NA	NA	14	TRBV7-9	TGTGCCAGCAGCACACAGGGCCCTACCATAGGGCAGTACTTC	CASSTQGPTIGQYF
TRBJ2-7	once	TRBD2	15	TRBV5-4	TGTGCCAGCAGCAACGAGCGGGGGAGCTCCTACGAGCAGTACTTC	CASSNERGSSYEQYF
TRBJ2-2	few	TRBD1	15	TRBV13	TGTGCCAGCAGGTGGGCAGGGGGCGACCCCGGGGAGCTGTTTTTT	CASRWAGGDPGELFF
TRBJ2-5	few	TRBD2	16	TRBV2	TGTGCCACTCGCTCCGGGACTAGCGGGAGACGGGAGACCCAGTACTTC	CATRSGTSGRRETQYF
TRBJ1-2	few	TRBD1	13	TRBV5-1	TGCGCCAGCAGCCTGGGACAGGGGTCCGGCTACACCTTC	CASSLGQGSGYTF
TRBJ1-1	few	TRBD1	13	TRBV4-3	TGCGCCAGCAGCACCCGGACAGGTGACGAAACTTTCTTT	CASSTRTGDETFF
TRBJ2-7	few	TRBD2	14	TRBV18	TGTGCCAGCACGGTTGGACTAGCGGGAGACGAGCAGTACTTC	CASTVGLAGDEQYF
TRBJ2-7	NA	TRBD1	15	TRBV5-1	TGCGCCAGCAGCCCTTGGGACAGATTCGGCTACGAGCAGTACTTC	CASSPWDRFGYEQYF
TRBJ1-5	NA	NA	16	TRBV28	TGTGCCAGCAGTTTAGAGAATAATTATAGCAATCAGCCCCAGCATTTT	CASSLENNYSNQPQHF
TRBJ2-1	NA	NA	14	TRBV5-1	TGCGCCAGCAGCTTAGCGGTCACTGGGAATGAGCAGTTCTTC	CASSLAVTGNEQFF
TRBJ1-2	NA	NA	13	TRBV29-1	TGCAGCGTGGCGCCCGACGGGGGTTATGGCTACACCTTC	CSVAPDGGYGYTF
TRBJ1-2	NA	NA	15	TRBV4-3	TGCGCCAGCAGCCAAGTATCCGGGAACAACTATGGCTACACCTTC	CASSQVSGNNYGYTF
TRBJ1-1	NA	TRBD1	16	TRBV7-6	TGTGCCAGCAGCGCATGGACAGGGACAATGAACACTGAAGCTTTCTTT	CASSAWTGTMNTEAFF
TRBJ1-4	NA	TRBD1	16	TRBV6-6	TGTGCCACAACCCCGGGACAGTTTGTTCCTAATGAAAAACTGTTTTTT	CATTPGQFVPNEKLFF
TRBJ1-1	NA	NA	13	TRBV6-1	TGTGCCAGCAGTGGTATTAGGGGGACTGAAGCTTTCTTT	CASSGIRGTEAFF
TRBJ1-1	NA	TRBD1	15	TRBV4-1	TGCGCCAGCAGCCACCTACAGGGGGCGGTCACTGAAGCTTTCTTT	CASSHLQGAVTEAFF
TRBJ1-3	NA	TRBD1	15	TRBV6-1	TGTGCCAGCAGTGACGGGACAGGGGCTGGAAACACCATATATTTT	CASSDGTGAGNTIYF
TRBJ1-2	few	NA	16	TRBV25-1	TGTGCCAGCAGTGAATCAAAAGGGGCGTATAACTATGGCTACACCTTC	CASSESKGAYNYGYTF
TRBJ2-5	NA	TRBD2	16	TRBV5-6	TGTGCCAGCAGCCGGTGGACTAGCGGGGGTGGTGAGACCCAGTACTTC	CASSRWTSGGGETQYF
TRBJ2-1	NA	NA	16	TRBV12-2	TGTGCAAGTCGCTTAGTTAGCAGGGTTCGGGACAATGAGCAGTTCTTC	CASRLVSRVRDNEQFF
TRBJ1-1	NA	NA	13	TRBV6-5	TGTGCCAGCGGATTAGAGGGATCCACTGAAGCTTTCTTT	CASGLEGSTEAFF
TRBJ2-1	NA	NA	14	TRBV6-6	TGTGCCAGTACGGGTGCCAGCTCCTACAATGAGCAGTTCTTC	CASTGASSYNEQFF
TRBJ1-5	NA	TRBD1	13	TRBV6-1	TGTGCCACTGTGGGACAGGCCCTAGGAGCCCAGCATTTT	CATVGQALGAQHF
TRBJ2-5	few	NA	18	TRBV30	TGTGCCTGGAGGAATACTAAGGTTGAGAGAGGGTCACAAGAGACCCAGTACTTC	CAWRNTKVERGSQETQYF
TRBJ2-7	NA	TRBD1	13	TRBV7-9	TGTGCCAGCACCCAGGGGGCGCCTCACGAGCAGTACTTC	CASTQGAPHEQYF
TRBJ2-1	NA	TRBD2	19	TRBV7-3	TGTGCCAGCAGCCTCCACCTCCCCTTAGCGGGGGGGGCTTGGGATGAGCAGTTCTTC	CASSLHLPLAGGAWDEQFF
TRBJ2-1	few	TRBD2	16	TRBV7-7	TGTGCTAGCAGCTTCTCAGAACTAGCGGGAGTTAGAGAGCAGTTCTTC	CASSFSELAGVREQFF
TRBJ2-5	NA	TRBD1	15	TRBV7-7	TGTGCTAGCAGCTTAAAGAGACAGGGGATAGAGACCCAGTACTTC	CASSLKRQGIETQYF
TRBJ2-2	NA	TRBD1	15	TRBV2	TGTGCCAGCAGAGTACAGGGGGTTGCCACCGGGGAGCTGTTTTTT	CASRVQGVATGELFF
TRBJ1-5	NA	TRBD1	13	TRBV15	TGTGCCACCAGGGGGACAGGGGGCCCTTCCCAGCATTTT	CATRGTGGPSQHF
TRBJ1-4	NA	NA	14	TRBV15	TGTGCCACCAGCAGAGGGACAGAAAATGAAAAACTGTTTTTT	CATSRGTENEKLFF
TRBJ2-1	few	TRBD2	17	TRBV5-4	TGTGCCAGCAGCTTGGGTGGGCGGACTAGCGGGAGAAGTGAGCAGTTCTTC	CASSLGGRTSGRSEQFF
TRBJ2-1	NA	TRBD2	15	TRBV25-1	TGTGCCAGCAGTGGGGGACTAGCGGGAATCGGGGAGCAGTTCTTC	CASSGGLAGIGEQFF
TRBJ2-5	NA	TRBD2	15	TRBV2	TGTGCCAGCAGTGGACTAGCGGGGGGCCAAGAGACCCAGTACTTC	CASSGLAGGQETQYF
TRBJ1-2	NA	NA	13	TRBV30	TGTGCCTGGAGTGTAAAGGGGGTGAGTGGCTACACCTTC	CAWSVKGVSGYTF
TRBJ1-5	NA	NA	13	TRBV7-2	TGTGCCAGCAGCTTAGGCAGGGAACAGCCCCAGCATTTT	CASSLGREQPQHF
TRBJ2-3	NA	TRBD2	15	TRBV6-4	TGTGCCAGCAGTGCCACTAGCGGGAGCACAGATACGCAGTATTTT	CASSATSGSTDTQYF
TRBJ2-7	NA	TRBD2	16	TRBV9	TGTGCCAGCAGCTTCCAATCTAGCGGGAGGGGGGGCGAGCAGTACTTC	CASSFQSSGRGGEQYF
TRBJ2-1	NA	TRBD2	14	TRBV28	TGTGCCAGCAGGGCCGGGACTAGCGCTGGTGAGCAGTTCTTC	CASRAGTSAGEQFF
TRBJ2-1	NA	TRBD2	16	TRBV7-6	TGTGCCAGCAGCACCTCTAGCGGGGGGGTTTTCAATGAGCAGTTCTTC	CASSTSSGGVFNEQFF
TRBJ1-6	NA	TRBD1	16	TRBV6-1	TGTGCCAGCAGTGAATTGGGGGGACAGGGAAATTCACCCCTCCACTTT	CASSELGGQGNSPLHF
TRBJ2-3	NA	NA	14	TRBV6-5	TGTGCCAGCGCTGGCAGGGCCAGCACAGATACGCAGTATTTT	CASAGRASTDTQYF
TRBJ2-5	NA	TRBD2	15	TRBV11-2	TGTGCCAGCGGCCGAGGGACTAGCGCGGGGGAGACCCAGTACTTC	CASGRGTSAGETQYF
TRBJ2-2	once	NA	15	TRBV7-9	TGTGCCAGCAGCCCTCGGAGTAGGGCGGGCGGGGAGCTGTTTTTT	CASSPRSRAGGELFF